These T cell receptor beta chains were read from a single sample in a study of blood T cell repertoires in COVID-19. Using immunoSEQ multiplex PCR, the repertoire was profiled, and TCRdb retains in-frame clones only, with some absent. The profile shows 61,000 or so clones, around nine tenths of them singletons. Sequencing used peripheral blood. The receptors originated from a woman aged 45 to 65 with active or convalescent COVID-19. The CDR3 runs from the conserved cysteine through the conserved F or W. A D gene is named only where the DNA matches it firmly. Clone size is not always given. Where it is, it says once, few, many or a class for expanded clones.

clone_size d_call j_call v_call cdr3_nt cdr3_aa
- TRBD1 TRBJ2-3 TRBV18 TGTGCCAGCTCCCCTATGGGACAGGGGGCGACAGATACGCAGTATTTT CASSPMGQGATDTQYF
few - TRBJ2-5 TRBV5-4 TGTGCCAGCAGCCCCACTCCTCAAGAGACCCAGTACTTC CASSPTPQETQYF
- - TRBJ2-1 TRBV10-3 TGTGCCATCAGTGACTATATTTACTACAACAATGAGCAGTTCTTC CAISDYIYYNNEQFF
- TRBD1 TRBJ1-1 TRBV11-3 TGTGCCAGCAGCCGACAGGGCAGGGGAGACGGCACTGAAGCTTTCTTT CASSRQGRGDGTEAFF
- TRBD1 TRBJ1-4 TRBV19 TGTGCCAGTAGTGTAGGACAGGCAACTAATGAAAAACTGTTTTTT CASSVGQATNEKLFF
- TRBD1 TRBJ2-2 TRBV5-6 TGTGCCAGCAGCTTGGTGGCAGGGGGCGGGGACACCGGGGAGCTGTTTTTT CASSLVAGGGDTGELFF
- TRBD2 TRBJ2-1 TRBV5-6 TGTGCCAGCAGCTTGGCGGGACTAGCGGGAGGGAATGAGCAGTTCTTC CASSLAGLAGGNEQFF
- - TRBJ1-2 TRBV19 TGTGCCAGTAGTATAGGGAGGGGACCCTATGGCTACACCTTC CASSIGRGPYGYTF
few - TRBJ1-3 TRBV9 TGTGCCAGCAGCGTAGCTGGGGCAGGGCAAATGGGCGGAAACACCATATATTTT CASSVAGAGQMGGNTIYF
once TRBD1 TRBJ2-5 TRBV5-8 TGTGCCAGCAGCACAGGACAGGGGAGGGAGACCCAGTACTTC CASSTGQGRETQYF
- - TRBJ2-7 TRBV4-1 TGCGCCAGCAGCCAAGAAAGGGGGTACGAGCAGTACTTC CASSQERGYEQYF
- TRBD1 TRBJ1-6 TRBV30 TGTGCCTGGGACCTCGGGACAGCGAATTCACCCCTCCACTTT CAWDLGTANSPLHF
- TRBD2 TRBJ2-1 TRBV29-1 TGCAGCGTCGGGACCGGGACTAGCGGGATCAATGAGCAGTTCTTC CSVGTGTSGINEQFF
- TRBD2 TRBJ2-7 TRBV5-1 TGCGCCAGCAGCCTATCCGGGACTAGCGGGTCCTCGGAGTACTTC CASSLSGTSGSSEYF